These 13 T cell receptor beta chains originate from one sample sequenced in a study of Graves' ophthalmopathy and Graves' hyperthyroidism. The authors amplified TCR beta CDR3 regions from RNA transcripts. Second-round multiplex PCR came after a first-round RT-PCR that employed HTBI primers. TCRdb recomputed calls from the multiplex PCR reads with MiXCR, one row per CDR3 protein. The sample lists 400,000 or so distinct CDR3 sequences; about 18% were seen once. Specimen: peripheral blood. The receptors stem from an adult woman with stable Graves' hyperthyroidism.

This clonotype was detected many times. The DNA of the CDR3 is TGTGCCAGCAGCCCCGGACAGAATAACTATGGCTACACCTTC. It encodes CASSPGQNNYGYTF. This chain connects TRBV5-5 to TRBJ1-2, with D perhaps matching TRBD1 (6 bases). This CDR3 is built from 14 residues. Trimming pared 4 bases from V and 1 base from J, leaving 11 bases between. The germline V gene has CDR1 SGHKS and CDR2 YYEKEE (reference sequence).

This clonotype was observed at least ten times. The chain has TRBV13 and TRBJ1-2, with no clear D. The length of the CDR3 is 17 residues. Trimming took off 5 bases at V and 4 bases at J, with 23 bases between the two ends. Germline V CDR1 and CDR2: PRHDT, FYEKMQ (reference sequence). The CDR3 region is CASSVGYSPTVTYGYTF. DNA of the CDR3: TGTGCCAGCAGCGTCGGATACTCTCCCACTGTCACCTATGGCTACACCTTC.

The chain uses TRBV25-1 and TRBJ2-6; TRBD2 agrees at 9 bases. Germline V lookup: CDR1 MGHDK, CDR2 SYGVNS. The V gene end was trimmed by 4 bases and the J gene end by 0 bases; junction bases not matched to a gene: 10. CDR3 length: 19 amino acids. The CDR3 DNA is TGTGCCAGCAGTGCCGTAGCGGGAGCGATAGACTCTGGGGCCAACGTCCTGACTTTC. Its protein product is CASSAVAGAIDSGANVLTF.

With regard to this clonotype: The CDR3 carries no conserved terminal phenylalanine or tryptophan, so it likely arises from a read error. The V and J genes are TRBV12-3 or TRBV12-4 and TRBJ2-2, with TRBD1 as a possible D gene (5 bases). CDR3 length: 14 amino acids. V lost 2 bases to trimming and J lost 1 base, with 5 bases between them. The CDR3 region is CASSLQGNTGELFL. The CDR3 coding sequence is TGTGCCAGCAGTTTACAGGGGAACACCGGGGAGCTGTTTTTG.

This clonotype was seen at least ten times. This chain joins TRBV11-2 and TRBJ2-5, with TRBD1 matching over 8 bases. Germline values: CDR1 SGHAT, CDR2 FQNNGV. Trimming removed 7 bases from V and 5 bases from J; junction bases left unmatched: 18. The CDR3 is made up of 17 amino acids. The CDR3 DNA is TGTGCCAGCACCTCTGCCGGGACAGGATTCCCCGAGGAGACCCAGTACTTC. Residues: CASTSAGTGFPEETQYF.

In this sample, this clonotype turned up a few times. The rearrangement joins TRBV10-3 to TRBJ2-5; TRBD1 aligns across 8 bases. This CDR3 spans 16 amino acids. Trimming cost V 6 bases and J 2 bases; bases outside gene matches: 11. Per germline, CDR1 ENHRY and CDR2 SYGVKD. DNA of the CDR3: TGTGCCATCAGCGAACGGGACAGGAGCTATCAAGAGACCCAGTACTTC. Protein: CAISERDRSYQETQYF.

This clonotype appeared a single time. One base away lies a much larger clone, so this may be a sequencing read error. The J gene is TRBJ1-5, the V gene TRBV4-2; D gene ambiguous. This CDR3 contains 15 residues. Germline CDR1 reads LGHNA; CDR2 reads YNFKEQ. Here the CDR3 reads CTSSQDRRNNQPQHF. The CDR3 region has the DNA TGTACCAGCAGCCAAGATCGACGGAACAATCAGCCCCAGCATTTT.

This clonotype was picked up many times. The chain links TRBV2 to TRBJ2-2; 8 nucleotides agree with TRBD2. CDR1 is SNHLY, CDR2 FYNNEI, per germline. This CDR3 comprises 16 residues. V lost 3 bases and J lost 6; bases outside the gene matches: 9. CDR3 region: CASSDSGSGTAGELFF. DNA for the CDR3: TGTGCCAGCAGTGATTCCGGTAGCGGGACCGCCGGGGAGCTGTTTTTT.

In this sample, this clonotype turned up many times. An end of the junction does not agree with germline; a read error may underlie this. The chain has TRBV24-1 and TRBJ1-2, with no clear D. Germline-derived CDR1 and CDR2 are KGHDR and SFDVKD. The CDR3 is 13 amino acids. As DNA, the CDR3 is TGTGCCACCAGTGATTCACAAGGCTATGGCCACACCTTC. Protein product: CATSDSQGYGHTF.

V usage is TRBV5-1 and J usage is TRBJ2-7; a weak D match, TRBD2 (5 bases). Germline CDR1 reads SGHRS; CDR2 reads YFSETQ. The CDR3 consists of 15 residues. The V end was cut by 2 bases, the J end by 2 bases, with 14 bases between. The CDR3 sequence: CASSFGGGPAYEQYF. The CDR3, as DNA: TGCGCCAGCAGCTTTGGTGGCGGGCCGGCCTACGAGCAGTACTTC. Using reference TRBV5-1 and TRBJ2-7 for the parts outside the CDR3, the full variable domain is KAGVTQTPRYLIKTRGQQVTLSCSPISGHRSVSWYQQTPGQGLQFLFEYFSETQRNKGNFPGRFSGRQFSNSRSEMNVSTLELGDSALYLCASSFGGGPAYEQYFGPGTRLTVT.

This clonotype has a count of ten or more. The V call is TRBV7-2, the J call TRBJ1-1; a possible D gene is TRBD1 (5 bases). V was shortened by 6 bases and J by 4 bases, with 12 bases between the two germline ends. Germline CDR1 is SGHTA and CDR2 is FQGNSA. The CDR3 contains 13 residues. The CDR3 DNA sequence: TGTGCCAGCAGGCCGGCGGGGGGCACTGAAGCTTTCTTT. It encodes CASRPAGGTEAFF.

V usage is TRBV27 and J usage is TRBJ2-4; the match to TRBD2 covers 10 bases. The length of the CDR3 is 17 residues. V dropped 5 bases and J dropped 4; count of bases not matched to a gene: 11. Germline loops: CDR1 MNHEY, CDR2 SMNVEV (reference sequence). The CDR3 DNA reads as TGTGCCAGCAGTCGGACTAGCGGAGGGTCATCTAAAAACATTCAGTACTTC. This gives the protein CASSRTSGGSSKNIQYF.

A remark on this clonotype: With a much larger clone just one base away, this may be a read error. The J gene is TRBJ2-4, the V gene TRBV15; D could derive from TRBD1 or TRBD2 (5 bases each). Germline CDR1 LNHNV, CDR2 YYDKDF (reference sequence). CDR3 length: 16 residues. Here the CDR3 reads CATSRAGLLAKNIHYF. The CDR3 coding sequence is TGTGCCACCAGCAGAGCGGGGCTCTTAGCCAAAAACATTCATTACTTC.